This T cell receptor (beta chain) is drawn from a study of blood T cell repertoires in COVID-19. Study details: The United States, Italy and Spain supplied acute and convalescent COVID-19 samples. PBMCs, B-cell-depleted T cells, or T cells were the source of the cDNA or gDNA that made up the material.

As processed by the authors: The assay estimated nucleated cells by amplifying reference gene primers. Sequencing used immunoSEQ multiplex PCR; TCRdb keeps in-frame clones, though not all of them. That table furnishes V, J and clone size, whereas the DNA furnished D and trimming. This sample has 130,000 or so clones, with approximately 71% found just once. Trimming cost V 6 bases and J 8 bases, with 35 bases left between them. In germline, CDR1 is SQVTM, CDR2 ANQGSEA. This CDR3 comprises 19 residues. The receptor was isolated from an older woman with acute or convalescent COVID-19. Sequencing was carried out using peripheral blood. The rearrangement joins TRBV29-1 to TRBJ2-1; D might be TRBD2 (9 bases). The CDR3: CSVKLGQGWREGYYHEQFF. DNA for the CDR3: TGCAGCGTGAAACTCGGACAGGGTTGGCGGGAGGGATACTATCATGAGCAGTTCTTC.